This T cell receptor beta chain was identified during a study of cytomegalovirus exposure and HLA in healthy donors. Study-wide results and limits: The classifier was said to identify cytomegalovirus status with high specificity and sensitivity. A later analysis found first-cohort TCR clusters tended to co-occur in the approximately 110 validation repertoires. In vitro checks showed that a few CMV-associated chains really do target CMV antigens.

The donors were members of the validation cohort, which comprised 90 to 150 subjects and was separate from the first cohort of 666 subjects. In germline, CDR1 is SGHRS, CDR2 YFSETQ. CDR3 length: 14 amino acids. V dropped 3 bases and J dropped 6 bases, with 15 bases sitting between them. Measured with immunoSEQ multiplex PCR; TCRdb has only the in-frame clones, and not every one. The sample lists 150,000 or so clones; 86% were seen once. Remarks on this clone: Its cognate antigen is unknown.

The sequencing sample was made of PBMCs. This TCR was recovered from a man aged 18-30 years in good health and CMV-seropositive. V gene TRBV5-1 combines with J gene TRBJ1-2; D ambiguous. The DNA for the CDR3 is TGCGCCAGCAGCTGGAATCGGGGAGATGATGGCTACACCTTC. Its protein product is CASSWNRGDDGYTF.